This T cell receptor beta chain appears in the sequencing data of a study of blood T cell repertoires in COVID-19. Study at large: The cDNA or gDNA used as material had been derived from T cells, B-cell-depleted T cells, or PBMCs.

Two negative PCRs, clearance, or symptom resolution were required of recovered Cohort 3 donors. Data came from immunoSEQ multiplex PCR; TCRdb stores just in-frame clones and leaves some out. The table includes 250,000 to 400,000 clones, around 90% detected once. Sequencing was performed on PBMCs or T cells enriched from blood (not recorded which). The source is a man aged 55 to 69 who had recovered from COVID-19.

The CDR3 here is CAISESTSGRAYEQYF. CDR3 DNA sequence: TGTGCCATCAGTGAGTCGACTAGCGGGAGGGCCTACGAGCAGTACTTC. The gene calls are TRBV10-3 and TRBJ2-7, with TRBD2 matching over 14 bases. The CDR3 has 16 residues. Germline values: CDR1 ENHRY, CDR2 SYGVKD. V lost 0 bases, J lost 2 bases, and 0 bases stayed unmatched.